Shown below are 14 T cell receptor beta chains from a single sample sequenced in a study of T cell clonotyping in hematopoietic cell transplantation (dated by TCRdb to the early 2020s). The time point label, read with the paper, signifies: recipient sample about 28 days before transplant, after cytoreduction. The method was the immunoSEQ multiplex PCR assay. The table comes from immuneACCESS by way of TCRdb, which keeps in-frame sequences with V and J called. Part of the clones is missing from these tables; in studies checked, under half for an unresolved V gene and the rest for unknown reasons. The sample table holds around 10,000 clones, of which roughly 90% were seen once. The top ten clonotypes cover about 12% of the sample. Sequenced here: peripheral blood mononuclear cells, sampled before stem cell transplant. These receptors were taken from a woman aged 40-49 years with acute myeloid leukemia. Some clones in this sample may be carry-over from other donors' samples.

The rearrangement joins TRBV7-9 to TRBJ2-3; 7 bases are a match to TRBD2. This CDR3 region has 15 residues. Germline V gives CDR1 SEHNR, CDR2 FQNEAQ (reference sequence). The V and J ends lost 4 bases and 7 bases, in that order; junction bases with no gene match: 11. The DNA of the CDR3 is TGTGCCAGCAGCTCGACGCGGGAGAGGACATATACGCAGTATTTT. It yields the protein CASSSTRERTYTQYF.

The genes are TRBV5-1 and TRBJ2-1; D uncertain. Germline loops: CDR1 SGHRS, CDR2 YFSETQ. Trimming took off 4 bases at V and 5 bases at J, with 10 bases between the two ends. This CDR3 region has 13 residues. The DNA for the CDR3 is TGCGCCAGCAGCGACCCAGGAAACAATGAGCAGTTCTTC. It codes for CASSDPGNNEQFF.

The chain is built from TRBV30 and TRBJ1-2; TRBD1 might be the D (5 bases). V lost 2 bases, J lost 7 bases, and 11 bases lay in between. The germline V gene encodes CDR1 GTSNPN and CDR2 SVGIG (reference sequence). This CDR3 is built from 12 residues. In DNA, the CDR3 is TGTGCCTGGAGTCGGGGGGATAGTGGCTACACCTTC. Protein product: CAWSRGDSGYTF.

This chain uses TRBV7-2 with TRBJ1-1; a possible D gene is TRBD1 (6 bases). Germline CDR1 and CDR2: SGHTA and FQGNSA. This CDR3 region has 14 residues. Deletions cut 5 bases from V and 7 bases from J, with 17 bases between. The CDR3 nucleotides read TGTGCCAGCAGCGTGTCGCAGGGGAATGGTGAAGCTTTCTTT. This translates into CASSVSQGNGEAFF.

The J gene is TRBJ1-5, the V gene TRBV19; 8 nucleotides line up with TRBD1. Germline V lookup: CDR1 LNHDA, CDR2 SQIVND (reference sequence). V dropped 7 bases and J dropped 4; count of bases not matched to a gene: 6. CDR3 size: 14 residues. CDR3 coding DNA: TGTGCCAGTAACAGGGGGGCTGATAATCAGCCCCAGCATTTT. Protein product: CASNRGADNQPQHF. Filled out from reference TRBV19 and TRBJ1-5, the complete variable domain reads DGGITQSPKYLFRKEGQNVTLSCEQNLNHDAMYWYRQDPGQGLRLIYYSQIVNDFQKGDIAEGYSVSREKKESFPLTVTSAQKNPTAFYLCASNRGADNQPQHFGDGTRLSIL.

The J gene is TRBJ1-2, the V gene TRBV2, with D tentatively TRBD1 (5 bases). The CDR3 consists of 15 residues. Trimming stripped 6 bases from V and 3 bases from J, with 17 bases between. CDR1 and CDR2 from the germline V gene are SNHLY and FYNNEI. The CDR3 region has the DNA TGTGCCAGCAGGCCAATACCGGGGGGGGACTATGGCTACACCTTC. Translating gives CASRPIPGGDYGYTF.

The chain employs TRBV7-2 and TRBJ2-2; D might be TRBD2 (5 bases). The CDR3 is 15 amino acids. The V and J ends lost 3 bases and 0 bases respectively, with 8 bases between them. CDR1 SGHTA and CDR2 FQGNSA come from the germline V gene. CDR3 sequence: CASSFGAANTGELFF. In DNA, the CDR3 is TGTGCCAGCAGCTTTGGAGCGGCGAACACCGGGGAGCTGTTTTTT. Looking up the rest from reference TRBV7-2 and TRBJ2-2 gives the full variable domain: GAGVSQSPSNKVTEKGKDVELRCDPISGHTALYWYRQSLGQGLEFLIYFQGNSAPDKSGLPSDRFSAERTGGSVSTLTIQRTQQEDSAVYLCASSFGAANTGELFFGEGSRLTVL.

The V and J genes are TRBV9 and TRBJ2-2, with TRBD2 matching over 8 bases. Unmatched junction bases numbered 8, after V lost 4 bases and J lost 0 bases. Germline assignment: CDR1 SGDLS and CDR2 YYNGEE. The CDR3 contains 17 residues. The CDR3 sequence: CASSPDVLAANTGELFF. DNA for the CDR3: TGTGCCAGCAGCCCCGATGTACTAGCGGCGAACACCGGGGAGCTGTTTTTT.

V usage is TRBV5-4 and J usage is TRBJ2-7; 9 nucleotides align to TRBD1. CDR1 and CDR2 (germline): SGHNT, YYREEE (reference sequence). After removal of 3 bases from V and 5 bases from J, the junction contained 6 bases not matched to a gene. The CDR3 runs to 14 residues. The chain's CDR3 is CASSSPGTGNEQYF. The CDR3 DNA follows: TGTGCCAGCAGCTCCCCCGGGACAGGGAACGAGCAGTACTTC.

The chain couples TRBV5-6 to TRBJ2-5; perhaps TRBD2 as D (6 bases). V was trimmed by 1 base and J by 2 bases, leaving 15 bases between them. Germline CDR1 reads SGHDT; CDR2 reads YYEEEE. The CDR3 totals 16 residues. The CDR3 DNA reads TGTGCCAGCAGCTTGAGTGAAGTAGCGGTACAAGAGACCCAGTACTTC. This translates into CASSLSEVAVQETQYF.

The chain links TRBV5-1 to TRBJ2-1; 8 bases fit TRBD2. The CDR3 consists of 17 residues. The V and J ends lost 0 bases and 4 bases, in that order; junction bases with no gene match: 9. Looked up from germline, CDR1 is SGHRS and CDR2 is YFSETQ. The DNA for the CDR3 is TGCGCCAGCAGCTTGGCCTCGACTAGCGTTTTTTACAATGAGCAGTTCTTC. Translation gives CASSLASTSVFYNEQFF.

The DNA of the CDR3 is TGTGCCAGCAGCCAGGAACCGGGACTAGCGGGATACGAGCAGTACTTC. Its translation is CASSQEPGLAGYEQYF. The chain employs TRBV4-2 and TRBJ2-7; 13 bases map to TRBD2. CDR1 and CDR2 from the germline V gene are LGHNA and YNFKEQ. V lost 3 bases, J lost 4 bases, and 6 bases stayed unmatched. This CDR3 spans 16 amino acids.

The gene calls are TRBV27 and TRBJ2-5; 10 nucleotides line up with TRBD1. Germline CDR1 and CDR2: MNHEY and SMNVEV (reference sequence). This CDR3 is built from 17 residues. V lost 5 bases to trimming and J lost 3 bases; unmatched junction nucleotides: 12. CDR3 DNA sequence: TGTGCCAGCAGTGTTACCCCGGACAGGGGGAAGAAAGAGACCCAGTACTTC. This gives the protein CASSVTPDRGKKETQYF.

Here the CDR3 DNA reads TGTGCCAGCAGTACGAGCAATAGGGCGGCCGCCTACGAGCAGTACTTC. It yields the protein CASSTSNRAAAYEQYF. The V gene is TRBV25-1, the J gene TRBJ2-7; D not resolved. Trimming took 5 bases from V and 2 from J, leaving 19 bases between them. This CDR3 has 16 residues. Germline V gene data show CDR1 as MGHDK and CDR2 as SYGVNS.